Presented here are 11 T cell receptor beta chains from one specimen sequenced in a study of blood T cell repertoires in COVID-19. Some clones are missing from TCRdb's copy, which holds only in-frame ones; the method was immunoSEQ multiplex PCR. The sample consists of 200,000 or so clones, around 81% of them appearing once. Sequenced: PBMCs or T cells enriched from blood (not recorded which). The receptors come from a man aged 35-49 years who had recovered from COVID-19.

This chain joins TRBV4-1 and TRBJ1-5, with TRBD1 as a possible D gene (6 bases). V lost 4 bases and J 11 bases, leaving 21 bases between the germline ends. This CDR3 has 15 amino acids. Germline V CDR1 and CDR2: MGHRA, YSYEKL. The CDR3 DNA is TGCGCCAGCAGCCCTTTTTGGGACATCATGGGGGCCCAGCATTTT. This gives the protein CASSPFWDIMGAQHF.

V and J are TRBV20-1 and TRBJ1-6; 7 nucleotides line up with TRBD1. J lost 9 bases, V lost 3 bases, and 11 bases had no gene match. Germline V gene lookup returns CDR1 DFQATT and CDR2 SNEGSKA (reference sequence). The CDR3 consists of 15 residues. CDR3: CSASSVGTEGSPLHF. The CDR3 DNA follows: TGCAGTGCTAGTTCGGTGGGGACAGAAGGTTCACCCCTCCACTTT.

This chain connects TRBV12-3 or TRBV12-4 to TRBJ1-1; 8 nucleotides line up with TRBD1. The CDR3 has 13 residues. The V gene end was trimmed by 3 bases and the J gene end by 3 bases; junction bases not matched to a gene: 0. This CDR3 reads CASSFRGHTEAFF. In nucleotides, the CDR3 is TGTGCCAGCAGTTTCAGGGGGCACACTGAAGCTTTCTTT.

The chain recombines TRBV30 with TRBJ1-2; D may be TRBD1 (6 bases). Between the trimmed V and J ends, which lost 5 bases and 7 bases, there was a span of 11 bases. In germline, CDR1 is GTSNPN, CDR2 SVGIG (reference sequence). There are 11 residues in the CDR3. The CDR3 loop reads CAWQGRGGYTF. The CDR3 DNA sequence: TGTGCCTGGCAGGGGCGTGGTGGCTACACCTTC.

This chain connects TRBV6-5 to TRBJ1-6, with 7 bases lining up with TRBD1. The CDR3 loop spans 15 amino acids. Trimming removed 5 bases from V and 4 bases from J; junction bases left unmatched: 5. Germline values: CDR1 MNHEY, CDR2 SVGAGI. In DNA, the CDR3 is TGTGCCAGCAGTCGGGGGACAGTGTATAATTCACCCCTCCACTTT. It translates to CASSRGTVYNSPLHF.

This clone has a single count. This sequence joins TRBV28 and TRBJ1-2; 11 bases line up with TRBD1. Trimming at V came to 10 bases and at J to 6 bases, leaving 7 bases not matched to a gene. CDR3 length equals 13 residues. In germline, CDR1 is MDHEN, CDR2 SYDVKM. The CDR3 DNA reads TGTGCCACACAACCGGGACAGGGGGATGGCTACACCTTC. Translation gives CATQPGQGDGYTF.

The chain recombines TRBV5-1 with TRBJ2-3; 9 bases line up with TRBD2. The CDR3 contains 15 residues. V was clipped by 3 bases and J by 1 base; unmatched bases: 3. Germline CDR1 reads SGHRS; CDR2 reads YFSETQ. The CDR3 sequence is CASSYRTSGTDTQYF. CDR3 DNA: TGCGCCAGCAGCTACCGGACTAGCGGCACAGATACGCAGTATTTT.

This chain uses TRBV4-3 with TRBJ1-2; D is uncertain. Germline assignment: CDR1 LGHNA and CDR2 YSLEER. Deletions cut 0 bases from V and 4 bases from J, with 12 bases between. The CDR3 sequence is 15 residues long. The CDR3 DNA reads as TGCGCCAGCAGCCAAGAGGGCGGGCCGGGCTATGGCTACACCTTC. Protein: CASSQEGGPGYGYTF.

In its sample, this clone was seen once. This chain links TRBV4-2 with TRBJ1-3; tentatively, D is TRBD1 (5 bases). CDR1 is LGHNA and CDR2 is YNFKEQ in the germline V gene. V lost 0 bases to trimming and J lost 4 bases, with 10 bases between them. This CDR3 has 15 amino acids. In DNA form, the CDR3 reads TGTGCCAGCAGCCAAGAGGGGGGGGTCGGAAACACCATATATTTT. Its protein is CASSQEGGVGNTIYF.

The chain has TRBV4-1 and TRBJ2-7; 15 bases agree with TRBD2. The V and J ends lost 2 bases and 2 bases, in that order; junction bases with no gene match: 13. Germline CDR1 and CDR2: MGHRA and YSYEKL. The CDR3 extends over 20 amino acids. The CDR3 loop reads CASSQPWGTSGGRNTYEQYF. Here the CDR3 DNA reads TGCGCCAGCAGCCAACCCTGGGGGACTAGCGGGGGGCGCAATACCTACGAGCAGTACTTC.

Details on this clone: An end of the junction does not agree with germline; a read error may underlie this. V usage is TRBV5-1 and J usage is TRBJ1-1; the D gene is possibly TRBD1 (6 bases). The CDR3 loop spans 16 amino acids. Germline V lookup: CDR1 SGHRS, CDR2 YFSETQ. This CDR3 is CASSLAQGPMNIEAFF. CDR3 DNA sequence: TGCGCCAGCAGCTTGGCCCAGGGGCCTATGAACATTGAAGCTTTCTTT.